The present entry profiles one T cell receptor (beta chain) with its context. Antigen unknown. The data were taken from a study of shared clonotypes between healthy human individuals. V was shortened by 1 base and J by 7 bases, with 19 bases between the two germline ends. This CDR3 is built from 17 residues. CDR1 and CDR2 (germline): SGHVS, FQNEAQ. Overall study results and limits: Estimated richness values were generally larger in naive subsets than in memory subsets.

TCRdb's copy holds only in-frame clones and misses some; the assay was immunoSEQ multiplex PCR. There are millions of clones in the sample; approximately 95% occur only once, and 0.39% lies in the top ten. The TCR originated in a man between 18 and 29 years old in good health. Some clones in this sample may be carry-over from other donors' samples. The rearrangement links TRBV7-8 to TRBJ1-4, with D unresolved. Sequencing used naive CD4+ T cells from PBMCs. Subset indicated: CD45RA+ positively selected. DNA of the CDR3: TGTGCCAGCAGCTTAGGGTTTGTCGATATAACGGGTGAAAAACTGTTTTTT. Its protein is CASSLGFVDITGEKLFF. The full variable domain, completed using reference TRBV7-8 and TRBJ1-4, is GAGVSQSPRYKVAKRGQDVALRCDPISGHVSLFWYQQALGQGPEFLTYFQNEAQLDKSGLPSDRFFAERPEGSVSTLKIQRTQQEDSAVYLCASSLGFVDITGEKLFFGSGTQLSVL.